The present T cell receptor (beta chain) was sequenced within a study of T cells after yellow fever vaccination. Comments on this clonotype: Its antigen is unidentified.

TCRdb analysed the 5' RACE reads with MiXCR anew, one entry per CDR3 protein. Of about 630,000 distinct CDR3 sequences in the sample, approximately 13% were seen once. Study outcomes and limitations: Though weaker, the secondary response peaked faster, on day 5 versus 15.

Specimen: PBMCs, collected on the day of the yellow fever booster vaccination. The origin of this receptor is a young man who received the YFV17D yellow fever vaccine.

The CDR3: CASTRRENTEAFF. CDR3 coding DNA: TGTGCCAGCACCAGACGAGAGAACACTGAAGCTTTCTTT. V is TRBV5-6 and J is TRBJ1-1; D call uncertain. Germline V gene lookup returns CDR1 SGHDT and CDR2 YYEEEE. Trimming removed 6 bases at V and 1 base at J, with 10 bases between. The CDR3 extends over 13 amino acids.